A selection of T cell receptor beta chains follows, all from one sample in a study of shared clonotypes between healthy human individuals. This table comes from immunoSEQ multiplex PCR, and its TCRdb copy is limited to in-frame clones, with some not included. The sample lists some 2.1 million clones; around 93% were seen once. Sample: naive CD8+ T cells from PBMCs. The receptors originated from a man aged 18 to 29 in good health. Some clones in this sample may be carry-over from other donors' samples. Each CDR3 is given with its conserved first and last residue. D genes are given only for firm matches. Size values are once, few and many counts, or a class for expanded clones, and some rows have none.

TRBV4-1	TRBD2	.	TRBJ2-7	CASSQEVAGVHEQYF	TGCGCCAGCAGCCAAGAGGTAGCGGGAGTCCACGAGCAGTACTTC
TRBV6-6	TRBD1	.	TRBJ2-7	CASSLPTGTYEQYF	TGTGCCAGCAGTCTCCCGACAGGGACCTACGAGCAGTACTTC
TRBV11-2	TRBD2	.	TRBJ2-7	CASSSRTSGSYEQYF	TGTGCCAGCAGCTCCAGGACTAGCGGGAGCTACGAGCAGTACTTC
TRBV25-1	TRBD2	.	TRBJ2-5	CASSVLTSGEETQYF	TGTGCCAGCAGTGTCCTGACTAGCGGGGAAGAGACCCAGTACTTC
TRBV2	.	few	TRBJ1-1	CARRWVRGEAFF	TGTGCCAGGAGATGGGTCAGGGGAGAAGCTTTCTTT
TRBV27	TRBD2	.	TRBJ2-1	CASSFPSGGRNEQFF	TGTGCCAGCAGTTTTCCTTCCGGCGGGAGGAATGAGCAGTTCTTC
TRBV11-2	.	.	TRBJ2-3	CASSLAQGRDTQYF	TGTGCCAGCAGCTTAGCCCAGGGAAGGGATACGCAGTATTTT
TRBV27	TRBD1	.	TRBJ2-7	CASSSSQGLLYEQYF	TGTGCCAGCAGTAGCTCACAGGGGCTCCTCTACGAGCAGTACTTC
TRBV19	TRBD1	.	TRBJ1-2	CASSMVPGQGYGYTF	TGTGCCAGTAGTATGGTTCCGGGACAGGGATATGGCTACACCTTC
TRBV2	.	.	TRBJ2-7	CASKPAPYEQYF	TGTGCCAGCAAGCCAGCCCCCTACGAGCAGTACTTC
TRBV28	.	once	TRBJ2-4	CASSNGQAGDIQYF	TGTGCCAGCAGCAACGGACAGGCGGGGGACATTCAGTACTTC
TRBV7-9	TRBD2	.	TRBJ2-3	CASSQTAGADTQYF	TGTGCCAGCAGCCAGACGGCGGGAGCGGATACGCAGTATTTT
TRBV5-1	TRBD1	.	TRBJ2-7	CASSGTDRDISYEQYF	TGCGCCAGCAGCGGGACGGACAGGGATATTTCCTACGAGCAGTACTTC
TRBV20-1	.	.	TRBJ1-1	CSRGWGTEAFF	TGCAGCCGGGGCTGGGGCACTGAAGCTTTCTTT
TRBV14	.	.	TRBJ1-1	CASSQYPNTEAFF	TGTGCCAGCAGCCAATATCCGAACACTGAAGCTTTCTTT
TRBV28	.	.	TRBJ1-2	CASTTPGAGYGYTF	TGTGCCAGCACTACCCCGGGAGCGGGCTATGGCTACACCTTC
TRBV20-1	.	.	TRBJ2-1	CACYPALAQFF	TGCGCATGCTACCCCGCCCTAGCCCAGTTCTTC